This T cell receptor beta chain was captured by sequencing in a study of shared clonotypes between healthy human individuals. Assay used: immunoSEQ multiplex PCR; TCRdb lists only in-frame clones, some missing. The top ten hold roughly 0.13% of the sample, which has roughly 2.5 million clones, roughly 92% seen once. Per germline, CDR1 SGHVS and CDR2 FNYEAQ. Trimming took off 4 bases at V and 5 bases at J, with 17 bases between the two ends. The CDR3 contains 15 residues. The chain recombines TRBV7-6 with TRBJ2-5; a weak D match, TRBD1 (7 bases). The sequenced sample was naive CD4+ T cells sorted from blood. Regarding subset: CD45RA+ positively selected. The clonotype originates from a man aged 18 to 29 in good health. For the CDR3, the DNA is TGTGCCAGCAGCTGGAGGGGTGACAGGGCGGAGACCCAGTACTTC. Its translation is CASSWRGDRAETQYF.